This entry concerns a single T cell receptor beta chain. Methods used by the authors: Estimation of nucleated cell counts relied on the amplification of reference gene primers. TCRdb's table, derived via immunoSEQ multiplex PCR, lists solely in-frame clones and lacks some. The DNA was the basis for D and trimming; V, J and clone size are from that table. The table lists approximately 120,000 clones, approximately 82% of them singletons. The sample originates from a study of blood T cell repertoires in COVID-19. This CDR3 has 15 residues. CDR1 is MDHEN, CDR2 SYDVKM, per germline. The V and J ends lost 8 bases and 1 base respectively, with 17 bases between them.

Sequencing used peripheral blood. The receptor's source is a woman aged 55-75 years with acute or convalescent COVID-19. The J gene is TRBJ1-1, the V gene TRBV28; possibly TRBD1 for D (6 bases). CDR3 protein: CASLIGGARNTEAFF. CDR3 coding DNA: TGTGCCAGCCTTATTGGGGGGGCGCGGAACACTGAAGCTTTCTTT.